A single sample is the source of the 5 T cell receptor beta chains below, sequenced in a study of Graves' ophthalmopathy and Graves' hyperthyroidism. Amplification targeted the TCR beta CDR3 regions, with RNA transcripts as the source material. A first-round RT-PCR used HTBI primers, followed by a second-round multiplex PCR. TCRdb reanalysed the multiplex PCR reads using MiXCR and keeps one entry per CDR3 protein. The table includes 300,000 or so distinct CDR3 sequences, roughly 17% detected once. The sample taken for sequencing was peripheral blood. The source is an adult man with Graves' ophthalmopathy.

The table lists this clonotype with many counts. V gene TRBV7-8 combines with J gene TRBJ2-7; D might be TRBD1 (5 bases). This CDR3 spans 15 amino acids. Trimming shortened V by 0 bases and J by 4 bases, and 13 bases separated the two germline ends. Germline loops: CDR1 SGHVS, CDR2 FQNEAQ. The CDR3 loop is CASSLAAQVIYEQYF. The CDR3, as DNA: TGTGCCAGCAGCTTAGCAGCACAGGTGATTTACGAGCAGTACTTC.

This sequence joins TRBV12-3 or TRBV12-4 and TRBJ2-7; tentatively, D is TRBD1 (6 bases). The ends were cut back, 4 bases at V and 9 bases at J, with 19 bases in the middle. The CDR3 length is 14 residues. The CDR3 nucleotides read TGTGCCAGCAGTTCATTAGGCAGGGGAAGAGGGCAGTACTTC. It translates to CASSSLGRGRGQYF.

There are many counts of this clonotype. The gene calls are TRBV7-2 and TRBJ2-7; perhaps D is TRBD1 or TRBD2 (5 bases each). Per the germline V gene, CDR1 is SGHTA and CDR2 is FQGNSA. This CDR3 has 16 amino acids. Between the trimmed V and J ends, which lost 0 bases and 3 bases, there was a span of 15 bases. CDR3 bases: TGTGCCAGCAGCTTAGCGAGGCCAGGGAGAGGCTACGAGCAGTACTTC. This sequence encodes CASSLARPGRGYEQYF.

This clonotype has ten or more counts. The chain combines TRBV27 with TRBJ2-7, with TRBD1 identical over 7 bases. This CDR3 has 14 residues. Per the germline V gene, CDR1 is MNHEY and CDR2 is SMNVEV (reference sequence). The trim removed 6 bases at V and 1 base at J, leaving 6 bases unmatched. This CDR3 reads CASRVRDRSYEQYF. The CDR3, as DNA: TGTGCCAGCAGAGTTAGGGACAGATCCTACGAGCAGTACTTC.

This clonotype was counted only a few times. CDR3 protein: CASSARQGAIEAFF. DNA of the CDR3: TGTGCCAGCAGCGCCAGACAGGGGGCTATTGAAGCTTTCTTT. The chain combines TRBV7-2 with TRBJ1-1; 10 nucleotides line up with TRBD1. This CDR3 contains 14 residues. Germline V gene sequence: CDR1 SGHTA, CDR2 FQGNSA. The junction had 7 bases not matched to a gene; V was cut back by 5 bases and J by 7 bases.